The 12 T cell receptor beta chains listed next were all sequenced from one sample in a study of cytotoxic CD8 clonotypes in ibrutinib-treated CLL. Produced via immunoSEQ multiplex PCR; TCRdb's table is partial and in-frame only. There are approximately 320,000 clones in the sample; around 66% occur only once, and roughly 6.7% lies in the top ten. Specimen: PBMCs, collected after 36 months of ibrutinib treatment. The receptors derive from a human donor with chronic lymphocytic leukemia.

This chain links TRBV6-5 with TRBJ1-5, with 7 bases aligning to TRBD1. Trimming cost V 8 bases and J 7 bases; bases outside gene matches: 8. The germline V gene encodes CDR1 MNHEY and CDR2 SVGAGI. The CDR3 runs 13 residues. The CDR3 is CASGQMTGQPQHF. CDR3 nucleotides: TGTGCCAGCGGCCAAATGACAGGGCAGCCCCAGCATTTT.

The rearrangement links TRBV29-1 to TRBJ2-7, with a tentative D call TRBD1 (6 bases). The germline V gene has CDR1 SQVTM and CDR2 ANQGSEA. The V end was cut by 3 bases, the J end by 2 bases, with 11 bases between. The CDR3 sequence is 13 residues long. CDR3 amino acids: CSVDLPGAYEQYF. The CDR3 nucleotides read TGCAGCGTTGATCTTCCAGGGGCCTACGAGCAGTACTTC.

The rearrangement uses TRBV5-1 and TRBJ2-7; D gene ambiguous. CDR1 SGHRS and CDR2 YFSETQ come from the germline V gene. The CDR3 totals 13 residues. The germline V and J ends were trimmed by 6 bases and 5 bases, with 15 bases remaining between them. The DNA of the CDR3 is TGCGCCAGCACCCTTGCGGAGAGCCACGAGCAGTACTTC. Protein: CASTLAESHEQYF.

V is TRBV29-1 and J is TRBJ1-2, with TRBD1 as a possible D gene (6 bases). The germline V gene has CDR1 SQVTM and CDR2 ANQGSEA. This CDR3 is built from 13 residues. Trimming stripped 8 bases from V and 8 bases from J, with 21 bases between. The CDR3 here is CSSSGGAEWGYTF. The CDR3, as DNA: TGCAGCTCCTCGGGGGGCGCTGAGTGGGGCTACACCTTC. The whole variable domain, filled in from reference TRBV29-1 and TRBJ1-2, reads SAVISQKPSRDICQRGTSLTIQCQVDSQVTMMFWYRQQPGQSLTLIATANQGSEATYESGFVIDKFPISRPNLTFSTLTVSNMSPEDSSIYLCSSSGGAEWGYTFGSGTRLTVV.

The rearrangement links TRBV9 to TRBJ1-2; no definite D call. Deletions cut 0 bases from V and 1 base from J, with 19 bases between. Germline V CDR1 and CDR2: SGDLS, YYNGEE. The CDR3 length is 18 residues. CDR3 nucleotides: TGTGCCAGCAGCGTAGCCATGCAGGTCCAAGACCTTAACTATGGCTACACCTTC. Its translation is CASSVAMQVQDLNYGYTF.

The V gene is TRBV2, the J gene TRBJ1-5; D gene unclear. This CDR3 comprises 13 residues. Germline assignment: CDR1 SNHLY and CDR2 FYNNEI. V was trimmed by 8 bases and J by 0 bases, leaving 8 bases between them. In DNA form, the CDR3 reads TGTGCCAGCGACTCAGCTAGCAATCAGCCCCAGCATTTT. Protein: CASDSASNQPQHF.

The chain joins TRBV4-1 to TRBJ1-4, with TRBD1 matching 7 bases. The CDR3 has 18 residues. V shed 4 bases, J shed 0 bases, and the junction held 11 bases outside the gene matches. Looked up from germline, CDR1 is MGHRA and CDR2 is YSYEKL. The CDR3 spells CASSPRGGPVATNEKLFF. The CDR3 nucleotides are TGCGCCAGCAGCCCCAGGGGGGGACCCGTTGCAACTAATGAAAAACTGTTTTTT.

V is TRBV5-6 and J is TRBJ2-7; maybe TRBD1 (6 bases). This CDR3 is 14 amino acids long. The V gene's germline CDR1 is SGHDT and CDR2 YYEEEE. V gave up 0 bases and J gave up 7 bases, with 14 bases separating them. The CDR3 sequence: CASSLDDRLREQYF. Written as DNA, the CDR3 is TGTGCCAGCAGCTTGGATGACAGGTTGAGGGAGCAGTACTTC.

This clone was recorded a few times. The CDR3 nucleotides read TGTGCCAGCAGCACTAAGCGGGGGGGCCAGGACATTCAGTACTTC. The encoded protein is CASSTKRGGQDIQYF. The chain employs TRBV7-8 and TRBJ2-4, with 10 bases lining up with TRBD2. Germline V gene sequence: CDR1 SGHVS, CDR2 FQNEAQ. This CDR3 spans 15 amino acids. V lost 5 bases and J lost 8; bases outside the gene matches: 9.

This clone has more than one count but fewer than ten. The chain links TRBV19 to TRBJ1-5; D may be TRBD1 (5 bases). The CDR3 runs to 13 residues. CDR1 LNHDA and CDR2 SQIVND come from the germline V gene (reference sequence). V lost 4 bases and J lost 9, with 13 bases in between. DNA of the CDR3: TGTGCCAGTAGTACAATACAGGTCGGGCCCCAGCATTTT. Residues: CASSTIQVGPQHF. The whole variable domain, filled in from reference TRBV19 and TRBJ1-5, reads DGGITQSPKYLFRKEGQNVTLSCEQNLNHDAMYWYRQDPGQGLRLIYYSQIVNDFQKGDIAEGYSVSREKKESFPLTVTSAQKNPTAFYLCASSTIQVGPQHFGDGTRLSIL.

This CDR3 reads CATSANTGSPLHF. Written as DNA, the CDR3 is TGTGCCACCAGCGCGAACACGGGTTCACCCCTCCACTTT. This sequence joins TRBV15 and TRBJ1-6, with unresolved D. This CDR3 spans 13 amino acids. V lost 5 bases and J 9 bases, leaving 11 bases between the germline ends. In germline, CDR1 is LNHNV, CDR2 YYDKDF (reference sequence).

The J gene is TRBJ2-3, the V gene TRBV28, with TRBD2 identical over 9 bases. The J segment lost 4 bases and the V segment lost 11 bases, leaving 7 bases of the junction unmatched. The CDR3 is made up of 13 amino acids. From germline, CDR1 is MDHEN and CDR2 SYDVKM. The CDR3 spells CAYGLARSDTQYF. CDR3 nucleotides: TGTGCCTACGGACTAGCGAGATCAGATACGCAGTATTTT.